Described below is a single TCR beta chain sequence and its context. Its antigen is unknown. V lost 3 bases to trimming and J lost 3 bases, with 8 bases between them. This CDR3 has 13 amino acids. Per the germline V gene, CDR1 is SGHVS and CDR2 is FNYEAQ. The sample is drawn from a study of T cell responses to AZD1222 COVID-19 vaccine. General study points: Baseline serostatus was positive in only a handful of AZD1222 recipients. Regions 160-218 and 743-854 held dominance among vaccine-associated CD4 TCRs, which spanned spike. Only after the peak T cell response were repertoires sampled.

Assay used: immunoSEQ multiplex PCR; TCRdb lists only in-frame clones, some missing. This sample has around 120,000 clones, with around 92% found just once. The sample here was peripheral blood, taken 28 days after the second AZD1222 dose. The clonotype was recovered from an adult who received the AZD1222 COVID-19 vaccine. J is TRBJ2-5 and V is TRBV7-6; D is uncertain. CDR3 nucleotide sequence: TGTGCCAGCAGCTTGAGTATCGAAGAGACCCAGTACTTC. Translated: CASSLSIEETQYF.